This entry features one TCR beta chain sequence. What it binds is not known. V lost 6 bases and J lost 4, with 15 bases in between. Germline values: CDR1 MDHEN, CDR2 SYDVKM. This CDR3 spans 15 amino acids. Genomic DNA per cell subset filled all wells of several immunoSEQ plates. Libraries were prepared by immunoSEQ multiplex PCR; TCRdb keeps only in-frame clonotypes and omits some of them. The repertoire includes fewer than 3 million clones, 85% to 95% of them detected once, and around 0.38% sits in the top ten. This entry belongs to a study of shared clonotypes between healthy human individuals. The study's findings and limits: Memory subsets had estimated richness that was generally smaller than that of naive subsets. Some naive CD4 clonotypes, 4.5% to 5.5%, turned up in common across a handful of donors.

This clonotype was obtained from a man aged 18-30 years in good health. Some clones in this sample may be carry-over from other donors' samples. The specimen sequenced was naive CD4+ T cells from PBMCs. Regarding subset: CD45RA+ positively selected. V is TRBV28 and J is TRBJ2-2; D gene uncertain. CDR3 DNA sequence: TGTGCCAGCAGCCGCCCGTTCAGCGTCACCGGGGAGCTGTTTTTT. Amino acids: CASSRPFSVTGELFF.